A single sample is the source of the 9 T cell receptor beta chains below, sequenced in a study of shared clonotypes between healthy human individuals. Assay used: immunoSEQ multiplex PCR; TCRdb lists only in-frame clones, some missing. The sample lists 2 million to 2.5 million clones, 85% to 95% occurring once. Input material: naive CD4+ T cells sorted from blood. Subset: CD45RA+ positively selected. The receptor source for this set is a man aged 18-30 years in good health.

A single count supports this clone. The CDR3 spells CASSLVGGNEQFF. The DNA for the CDR3 is TGTGCCAGCAGCTTAGTTGGGGGGAATGAGCAGTTCTTC. The chain combines TRBV7-6 with TRBJ2-1, with D possibly being TRBD2 (6 bases). The CDR3 consists of 13 residues. V was pared by 1 base and J by 7 bases, with 8 bases between. CDR1 SGHVS and CDR2 FNYEAQ come from the germline V gene.

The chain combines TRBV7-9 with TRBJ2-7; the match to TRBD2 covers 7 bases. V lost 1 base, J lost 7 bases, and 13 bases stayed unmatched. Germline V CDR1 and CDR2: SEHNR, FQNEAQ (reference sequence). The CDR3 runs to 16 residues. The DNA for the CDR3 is TGTGCCAGCAGCTTAGTGGCGGGAGTTACTCTTCGGGAGCAGTACTTC. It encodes CASSLVAGVTLREQYF.

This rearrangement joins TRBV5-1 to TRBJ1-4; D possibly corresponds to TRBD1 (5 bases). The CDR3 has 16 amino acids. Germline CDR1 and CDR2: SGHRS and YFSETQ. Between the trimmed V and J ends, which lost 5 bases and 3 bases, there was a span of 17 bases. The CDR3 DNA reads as TGCGCCAGCAGTCCCCCGACAGCTCGGGCTAATGAAAAACTGTTTTTT. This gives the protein CASSPPTARANEKLFF.

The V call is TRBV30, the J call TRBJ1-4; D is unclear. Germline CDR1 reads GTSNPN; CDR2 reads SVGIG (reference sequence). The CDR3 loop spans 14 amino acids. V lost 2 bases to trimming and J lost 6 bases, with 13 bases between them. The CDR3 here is CAWSKDPRDEKLFF. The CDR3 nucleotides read TGTGCCTGGAGTAAGGACCCGAGGGATGAAAAACTGTTTTTT.

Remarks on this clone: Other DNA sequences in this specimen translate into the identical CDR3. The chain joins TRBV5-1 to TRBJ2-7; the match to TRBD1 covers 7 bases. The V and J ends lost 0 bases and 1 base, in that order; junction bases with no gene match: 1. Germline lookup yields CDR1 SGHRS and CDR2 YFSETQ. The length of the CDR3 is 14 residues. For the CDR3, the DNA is TGCGCCAGCAGCTTGGCGGGACAGTCCTACGAGCAGTACTTC. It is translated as CASSLAGQSYEQYF. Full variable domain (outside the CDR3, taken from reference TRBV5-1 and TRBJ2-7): KAGVTQTPRYLIKTRGQQVTLSCSPISGHRSVSWYQQTPGQGLQFLFEYFSETQRNKGNFPGRFSGRQFSNSRSEMNVSTLELGDSALYLCASSLAGQSYEQYFGPGTRLTVT.

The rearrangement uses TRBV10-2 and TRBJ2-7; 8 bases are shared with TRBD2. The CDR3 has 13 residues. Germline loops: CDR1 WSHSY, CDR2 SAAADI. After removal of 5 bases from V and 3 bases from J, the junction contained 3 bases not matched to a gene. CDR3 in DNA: TGCGCCAGCAGTAATAGCGGGAACTACGAGCAGTACTTC. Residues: CASSNSGNYEQYF.

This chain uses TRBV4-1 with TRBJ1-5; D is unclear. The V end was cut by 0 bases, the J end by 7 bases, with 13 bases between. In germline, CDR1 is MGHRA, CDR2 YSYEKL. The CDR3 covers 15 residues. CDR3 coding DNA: TGCGCCAGCAGCCAAGACGGGGATCGTGTGCAGCCCCAGCATTTT. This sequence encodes CASSQDGDRVQPQHF.

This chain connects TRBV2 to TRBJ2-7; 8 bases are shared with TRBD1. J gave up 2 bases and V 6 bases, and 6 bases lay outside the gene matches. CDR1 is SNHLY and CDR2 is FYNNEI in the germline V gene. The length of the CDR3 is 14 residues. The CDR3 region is CASRGQGRTYEQYF. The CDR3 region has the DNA TGTGCCAGCAGAGGACAGGGACGAACCTACGAGCAGTACTTC.

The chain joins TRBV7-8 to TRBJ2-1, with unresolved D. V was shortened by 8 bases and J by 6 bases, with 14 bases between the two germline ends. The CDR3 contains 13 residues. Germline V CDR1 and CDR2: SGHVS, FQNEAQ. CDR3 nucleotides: TGTGCCAGCTGCCCCAGTATAACCAATGAGCAGTTCTTC. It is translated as CASCPSITNEQFF.